The clone carrying this T cell receptor beta chain was found many times. These data originate in a study of T cells in Graves' hyperthyroidism and ophthalmopathy. TCR beta CDR3 regions were amplified from RNA. The HTBI set primed first-round TCR CDR3 RT-PCR. TCRdb recomputed calls from the multiplex PCR reads with MiXCR, one row per CDR3 protein. The data hold about 550,000 distinct CDR3 sequences, with less than 25% observed a single time. The source is a young man with Graves' hyperthyroidism. The specimen sequenced was blood.

CDR3 in DNA: TGTGCCAGCAGCCCGCCTGCGGAGGGGTGGGACACTGAAGCTTTCTTT. Protein product: CASSPPAEGWDTEAFF. This rearrangement joins TRBV14 to TRBJ1-1; D is perhaps TRBD1 (5 bases). This CDR3 is built from 16 residues. Between the trimmed V and J ends, which lost 4 bases and 3 bases, there was a span of 18 bases. Germline CDR1 SGHDN, CDR2 FVKESK.